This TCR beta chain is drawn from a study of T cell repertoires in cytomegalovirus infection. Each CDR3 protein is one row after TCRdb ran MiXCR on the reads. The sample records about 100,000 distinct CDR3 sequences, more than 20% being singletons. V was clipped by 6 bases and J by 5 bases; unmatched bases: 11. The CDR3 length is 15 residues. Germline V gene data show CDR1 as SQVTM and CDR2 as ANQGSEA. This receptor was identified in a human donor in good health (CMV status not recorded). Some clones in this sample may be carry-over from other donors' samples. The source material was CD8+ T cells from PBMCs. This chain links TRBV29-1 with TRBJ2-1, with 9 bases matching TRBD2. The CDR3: CSVEISGLANNEQFF. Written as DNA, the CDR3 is TGCAGCGTGGAGATCTCGGGACTAGCCAACAATGAGCAGTTCTTC.